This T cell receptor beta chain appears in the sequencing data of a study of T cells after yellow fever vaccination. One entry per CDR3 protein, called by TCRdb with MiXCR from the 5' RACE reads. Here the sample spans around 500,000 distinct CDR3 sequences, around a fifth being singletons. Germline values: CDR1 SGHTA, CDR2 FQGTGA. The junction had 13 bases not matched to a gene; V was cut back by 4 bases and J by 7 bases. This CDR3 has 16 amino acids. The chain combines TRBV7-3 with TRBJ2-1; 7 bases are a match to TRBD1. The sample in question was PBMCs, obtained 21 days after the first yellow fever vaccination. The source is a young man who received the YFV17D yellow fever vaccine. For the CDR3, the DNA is TGTGCCAGCAGCTCCTTTGCCCGGGACAGAAGGAATGAGCAGTTCTTC. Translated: CASSSFARDRRNEQFF.